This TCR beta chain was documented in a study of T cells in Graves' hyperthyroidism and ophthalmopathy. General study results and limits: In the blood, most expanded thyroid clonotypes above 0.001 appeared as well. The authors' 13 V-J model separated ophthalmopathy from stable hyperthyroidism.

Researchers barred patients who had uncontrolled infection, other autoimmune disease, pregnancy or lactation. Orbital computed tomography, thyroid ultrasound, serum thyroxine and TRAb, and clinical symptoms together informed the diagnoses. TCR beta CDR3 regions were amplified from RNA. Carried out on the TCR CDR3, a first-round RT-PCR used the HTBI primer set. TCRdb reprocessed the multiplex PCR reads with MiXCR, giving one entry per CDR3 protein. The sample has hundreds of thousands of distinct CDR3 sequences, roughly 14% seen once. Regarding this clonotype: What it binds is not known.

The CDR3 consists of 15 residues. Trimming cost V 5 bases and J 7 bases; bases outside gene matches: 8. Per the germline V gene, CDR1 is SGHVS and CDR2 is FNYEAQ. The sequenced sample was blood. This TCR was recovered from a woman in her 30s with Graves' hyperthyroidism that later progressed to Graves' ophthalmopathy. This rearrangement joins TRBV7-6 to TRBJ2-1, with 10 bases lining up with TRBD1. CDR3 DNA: TGTGCCAGCAGCCCTCGGACAGGGGGTGGGAATGAGCAGTTCTTC. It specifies CASSPRTGGGNEQFF. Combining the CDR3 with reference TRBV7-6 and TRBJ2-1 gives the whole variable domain GAGVSQSPRYKVTKRGQDVALRCDPISGHVSLYWYRQALGQGPEFLTYFNYEAQQDKSGLPNDRFSAERPEGSISTLTIQRTEQRDSAMYRCASSPRTGGGNEQFFGPGTRLTVL.